One sample yielded the 22 T cell receptor beta chains listed below, sequenced in a study of cytomegalovirus exposure and HLA in healthy donors. PCR was performed using 60 Vbeta and 13 Jbeta primers. Clones were sequenced by immunoSEQ multiplex PCR, and TCRdb holds only the in-frame ones, with some missing. Here the sample spans 200,000 to 250,000 clones, 75% to 90% being singletons. Sequencing input: PBMCs. Source of these receptors: a woman in her 40s in good health and CMV-seronegative.

The chain links TRBV27 to TRBJ1-1; D uncertain. V was clipped by 3 bases and J by 8 bases, with 19 bases between them. The CDR3 is 15 amino acids. Germline CDR1 and CDR2: MNHEY and SMNVEV (reference sequence). The CDR3: CASSFGSAQSGEAFF. CDR3 nucleotide sequence: TGTGCCAGCAGTTTTGGTTCCGCCCAGAGCGGCGAAGCTTTCTTT.

V usage is TRBV19 and J usage is TRBJ1-4; 7 bases are a match to TRBD1. The V gene's germline CDR1 is LNHDA and CDR2 SQIVND (reference sequence). The ends lost 5 bases at V and 4 bases at J; junction bases unmatched: 4. This CDR3 contains 14 residues. CDR3 protein: CASSRTGNNEKLFF. CDR3 nucleotide sequence: TGTGCCAGTAGTCGGACAGGCAATAATGAAAAACTGTTTTTT.

The CDR3, as DNA: TGTGCCAGCAGTGGATATGAGACTCTTCTTTCATACAATGAGCAGTTCTTC. Its translation is CASSGYETLLSYNEQFF. The chain is built from TRBV2 and TRBJ2-1; D ambiguous. The ends were cut back, 4 bases at V and 4 bases at J, with 20 bases in the middle. The length of the CDR3 is 17 residues. Germline lookup yields CDR1 SNHLY and CDR2 FYNNEI. Based on the CDR3 plus reference TRBV2 and TRBJ2-1, the full variable domain is EPEVTQTPSHQVTQMGQEVILRCVPISNHLYFYWYRQILGQKVEFLVSFYNNEISEKSEIFDDQFSVERPDGSNFTLKIRSTKLEDSAMYFCASSGYETLLSYNEQFFGPGTRLTVL.

This chain joins TRBV9 and TRBJ1-3; the D gene is possibly TRBD1 (5 bases). Germline V gene data show CDR1 as SGDLS and CDR2 as YYNGEE. This CDR3 comprises 15 residues. V lost 0 bases to trimming and J lost 2 bases, with 9 bases between them. The CDR3 DNA reads as TGTGCCAGCAGCGTAGACGGGGGGACTGGAAACACCATATATTTT. Protein sequence: CASSVDGGTGNTIYF.

This clone was detected a few times. This chain links TRBV15 with TRBJ2-7; 16 positions match TRBD2. CDR3 length equals 18 residues. The J segment lost 5 bases and the V segment lost 4 bases, leaving 11 bases of the junction unmatched. Germline CDR1 LNHNV, CDR2 YYDKDF (reference sequence). CDR3 in DNA: TGTGCCACCAGCAAACCACCGGGACTAGCGGGAGGGGTACACGAGCAGTACTTC. Protein sequence: CATSKPPGLAGGVHEQYF.

V and J are TRBV7-9 and TRBJ1-2; D is possibly TRBD1 (5 bases). Deletions cut 5 bases from V and 4 bases from J, with 14 bases between. The CDR3 sequence is 14 residues long. Germline V CDR1 and CDR2: SEHNR, FQNEAQ (reference sequence). CDR3 region: CASSRAGGVYGYTF. The CDR3 region has the DNA TGTGCCAGCAGCCGCGCGGGGGGGGTCTATGGCTACACCTTC.

The J gene is TRBJ2-2, the V gene TRBV18; 7 bases map to TRBD2. Germline V gene sequence: CDR1 KGHSH, CDR2 LQKENI. This CDR3 is 15 amino acids long. With V trimmed by 1 base and J by 3 bases, 2 bases remained unmatched. CDR3: CASSPLLADTGELFF. The CDR3 region has the DNA TGTGCCAGCTCACCACTTCTAGCGGACACCGGGGAGCTGTTTTTT.

The chain joins TRBV27 to TRBJ2-2; 7 bases fit TRBD1. After removal of 5 bases from V and 13 bases from J, the junction contained 7 bases not matched to a gene. The CDR3 consists of 12 residues. Germline V gene sequence: CDR1 MNHEY, CDR2 SMNVEV (reference sequence). CDR3 amino acids: CASSPYRGGLFF. DNA of the CDR3: TGTGCCAGCAGTCCGTACAGGGGTGGGCTGTTTTTT.

The rearrangement links TRBV30 to TRBJ1-4, with D tentatively TRBD1 (5 bases). The CDR3 sequence is 13 residues long. Germline CDR1 reads GTSNPN; CDR2 reads SVGIG (reference sequence). V was clipped by 0 bases and J by 7 bases, with 9 bases between them. As DNA, the CDR3 is TGTGCCTGGAGTGTAACAGGACCTGAAAAACTGTTTTTT. Residues: CAWSVTGPEKLFF. The whole variable domain, remainder taken from reference TRBV30 and TRBJ1-4, is SQTIHQWPATLVQPVGSPLSLECTVEGTSNPNLYWYRQAAGRGLQLLFYSVGIGQISSEVPQNLSASRPQDRQFILSSKKLLLSDSGFYLCAWSVTGPEKLFFGSGTQLSVL.

The CDR3 DNA is TGTGCCAGCAGCTTGCCGGGACAGGGAGCCACCGGGGAGCTGTTTTTT. Amino acid sequence: CASSLPGQGATGELFF. The chain is built from TRBV5-4 and TRBJ2-2; TRBD1 matches 9 bases. The CDR3 loop spans 16 amino acids. Germline assignment: CDR1 SGHNT and CDR2 YYREEE (reference sequence). Losses at the gene ends were 1 base for V and 4 bases for J; bases not matched to a gene: 5. Full variable domain (outside the CDR3, taken from reference TRBV5-4 and TRBJ2-2): ETGVTQSPTHLIKTRGQQVTLRCSSQSGHNTVSWYQQALGQGPQFIFQYYREEENGRGNFPPRFSGLQFPNYSSELNVNALELDDSALYLCASSLPGQGATGELFFGEGSRLTVL.

This clone was counted only a few times. V and J are TRBV6-4 and TRBJ2-1; a weak D match, TRBD2 (6 bases). In germline, CDR1 is MRHNA, CDR2 SNTAGT. The CDR3 has 15 amino acids. V dropped 3 bases and J dropped 2 bases, with 11 bases sitting between them. CDR3 nucleotide sequence: TGTGCCAGCAGTGAAGACGGGGGAACCTACAATGAGCAGTTCTTC. It translates to CASSEDGGTYNEQFF.

The rearrangement joins TRBV6-6 to TRBJ1-4; maybe TRBD1 (6 bases). The germline V gene has CDR1 MNHNY and CDR2 SVGAGI (reference sequence). The CDR3 spans 15 residues. V was pared by 7 bases and J by 11 bases, with 23 bases between. The DNA of the CDR3 is TGTGCCAGCACTGACAGGTTTGAGGCCACCAAGAAACTGTTTTTT. It yields the protein CASTDRFEATKKLFF.

This rearrangement joins TRBV9 to TRBJ2-5; 11 nucleotides line up with TRBD2. The CDR3 runs to 16 residues. Trimming at V came to 1 base and at J to 4 bases, leaving 6 bases not matched to a gene. Germline CDR1 reads SGDLS; CDR2 reads YYNGEE. The CDR3 loop is CASSVLGTSGGETQYF. The CDR3 nucleotides are TGTGCCAGCAGCGTACTCGGGACTAGCGGAGGAGAGACCCAGTACTTC.

V is TRBV28 and J is TRBJ1-1, with D unclear. The ends were cut back, 6 bases at V and 1 base at J, with 9 bases in the middle. This CDR3 comprises 13 residues. CDR1 and CDR2 from the germline V gene are MDHEN and SYDVKM. The DNA of the CDR3 is TGTGCCAGCAGACGATTAGAGAACACTGAAGCTTTCTTT. It codes for CASRRLENTEAFF.

This chain uses TRBV29-1 with TRBJ1-1, with TRBD1 matching 7 bases. The trim removed 7 bases at V and 9 bases at J, leaving 11 bases unmatched. This CDR3 has 12 residues. From germline, CDR1 is SQVTM and CDR2 ANQGSEA. The CDR3 bases are TGCAGCGCAGCACAACGGGGACAGAAAGCTTTCTTT. Protein sequence: CSAAQRGQKAFF.

The rearrangement uses TRBV21-1 and TRBJ1-5; the D call TRBD1 from the table was never checked on the DNA. TRBV21-1 is a recognized pseudogene. There are 16 residues in the CDR3. CDR3 residues: CASSNEPRQSYQPQHF. DNA of the CDR3: TGTGCCAGCAGCAACGAGCCAAGACAGTCTTATCAGCCCCAGCATTTT.

This chain connects TRBV6-6 to TRBJ2-7; TRBD2 aligns across 10 bases. V shed 0 bases, J shed 4 bases, and the junction held 3 bases outside the gene matches. Germline V CDR1 and CDR2: MNHNY, SVGAGI (reference sequence). The CDR3 covers 15 residues. The CDR3 DNA is TGTGCCAGCAGTTACTCACCTAGCGGGAGTTACGAGCAGTACTTC. This sequence encodes CASSYSPSGSYEQYF.

The chain recombines TRBV19 with TRBJ1-1; TRBD1 agrees at 10 bases. The germline gives CDR1 LNHDA, CDR2 SQIVND (reference sequence). This CDR3 has 14 amino acids. V shed 8 bases, J shed 3 bases, and the junction held 6 bases outside the gene matches. The CDR3 nucleotides are TGTGCCAGTCGTCGACAGGGGGCTCACACTGAAGCTTTCTTT. Translating it yields CASRRQGAHTEAFF.

The chain is built from TRBV4-1 and TRBJ2-1; D is perhaps TRBD2 (5 bases). This CDR3 region has 17 residues. Germline-derived CDR1 and CDR2 are MGHRA and YSYEKL. V was trimmed by 1 base and J by 5 bases, leaving 18 bases between them. CDR3 sequence: CASSQGVGSGRHNEQFF. The CDR3 bases are TGCGCCAGCAGCCAAGGTGTAGGAAGCGGCCGCCACAATGAGCAGTTCTTC.

This clone was counted a few times. This rearrangement joins TRBV6-9 to TRBJ1-2; 9 nucleotides agree with TRBD1. The V and J ends lost 10 bases and 7 bases, in that order; junction bases with no gene match: 22. From germline, CDR1 is MNHGY and CDR2 SVAAGI. This CDR3 contains 17 residues. For the CDR3, the DNA is TGTGCCACCGAACCAGGGGTGAGACAGGGGGGTATTCGTGGCTACACCTTC. This encodes CATEPGVRQGGIRGYTF.

CDR3 loop: CASSFRGGFTDTQYF. CDR3 bases: TGTGCCAGCAGCTTTCGTGGAGGATTCACAGATACGCAGTATTTT. V usage is TRBV7-9 and J usage is TRBJ2-3; tentative D call: TRBD2 (5 bases). Trimming pared 3 bases from V and 2 bases from J, leaving 12 bases between. The germline V gene has CDR1 SEHNR and CDR2 FQNEAQ (reference sequence). The CDR3 runs to 15 residues.

V and J are TRBV7-9 and TRBJ2-3; D possibly corresponds to TRBD2 (6 bases). This CDR3 has 16 amino acids. V was shortened by 5 bases and J by 4 bases, with 19 bases between the two germline ends. The V gene's germline CDR1 is SEHNR and CDR2 FQNEAQ (reference sequence). CDR3 bases: TGTGCCAGCAGCCCGGCTGGGGTAGCGGTGGCAGATACGCAGTATTTT. Protein sequence: CASSPAGVAVADTQYF.